The next 22 T cell receptor beta chains were all read from a single sample in a study of blood T cell repertoires in COVID-19. TCRdb's copy holds only in-frame clones and misses some; the assay was immunoSEQ multiplex PCR. Of about 80,000 clones in the sample, about 84% were seen once. The sequenced material came from peripheral blood. Receptors were obtained from a human donor in a cohort sampled during active COVID-19.

The chain uses TRBV15 and TRBJ2-5; maybe TRBD2 (6 bases). Germline V lookup: CDR1 LNHNV, CDR2 YYDKDF (reference sequence). The CDR3 extends over 14 amino acids. With 5 bases removed from V and 5 bases from J, the gap between germline ends came to 15 bases. Written as DNA, the CDR3 is TGTGCCACCAGCGACAGAGGAGGGAGTGAGACCCAGTACTTC. Amino acid sequence: CATSDRGGSETQYF. The full variable domain, its missing parts supplied by reference TRBV15 and TRBJ2-5, is DAMVIQNPRYQVTQFGKPVTLSCSQTLNHNVMYWYQQKSSQAPKLLFHYYDKDFNNEADTPDNFQSRRPNTSFCFLDIRSPGLGDTAMYLCATSDRGGSETQYFGPGTRLLVL.

The chain carries TRBV6-6 and TRBJ2-7, with 11 bases matching TRBD2. The ends lost 2 bases at V and 6 bases at J; junction bases unmatched: 0. Germline V gives CDR1 MNHNY, CDR2 SVGAGI (reference sequence). The CDR3 is 13 amino acids. CDR3 coding DNA: TGTGCCAGCAGTTACGGACTAGCGGGCGAGCAGTACTTC. Its protein product is CASSYGLAGEQYF.

The chain is built from TRBV7-6 and TRBJ1-5; perhaps TRBD1 as D (6 bases). The CDR3 extends over 14 amino acids. Trimming stripped 4 bases from V and 4 bases from J, with 11 bases between. Germline lookup yields CDR1 SGHVS and CDR2 FNYEAQ. CDR3 sequence reads: CASSSGQLNQPQHF. CDR3 DNA sequence: TGTGCCAGCAGCTCCGGACAGCTAAATCAGCCCCAGCATTTT.

This chain links TRBV7-2 with TRBJ1-2; weak D call: TRBD1 (5 bases). The V gene's germline CDR1 is SGHTA and CDR2 FQGNSA. CDR3 length: 12 residues. Trimming removed 5 bases at V and 7 bases at J, with 11 bases between. The CDR3 sequence is CASSQGGLGYTF. The CDR3 bases are TGTGCCAGCAGCCAGGGCGGCCTTGGCTACACCTTC.

J is TRBJ1-1 and V is TRBV28; D may be TRBD1 (6 bases). Trimming took 2 bases from V and 6 from J, leaving 13 bases between them. The CDR3 has 14 residues. CDR1 and CDR2 from the germline V gene are MDHEN and SYDVKM. CDR3 nucleotides: TGTGCCAGCAGTTTAGGTTACAGGGTGCCTGAAGCTTTCTTT. Translating gives CASSLGYRVPEAFF. Filled out from reference TRBV28 and TRBJ1-1, the complete variable domain reads DVKVTQSSRYLVKRTGEKVFLECVQDMDHENMFWYRQDPGLGLRLIYFSYDVKMKEKGDIPEGYSVSREKKERFSLILESASTNQTSMYLCASSLGYRVPEAFFGQGTRLTVV.

This rearrangement joins TRBV4-1 to TRBJ2-7, with D maybe TRBD2 (5 bases). The CDR3 has 15 amino acids. The V end was cut by 4 bases, the J end by 4 bases, with 17 bases between. Germline CDR1 MGHRA, CDR2 YSYEKL. The CDR3 here is CASSPIGGFRYEQYF. CDR3 DNA sequence: TGCGCCAGCAGCCCTATCGGCGGGTTTCGGTACGAGCAGTACTTC.

The V and J genes are TRBV10-2 and TRBJ1-1, with no clear D. Trimming removed 0 bases from V and 3 bases from J, with 11 bases in between. The CDR3 has 15 amino acids. Germline CDR1 and CDR2: WSHSY and SAAADI. The DNA for the CDR3 is TGCGCCAGCAGTGAGTCGGTCAGTCTCCACACTGAAGCTTTCTTT. Amino acid sequence: CASSESVSLHTEAFF.

CDR3 sequence: CASSIGQLEAFF. CDR3 nucleotides: TGTGCCAGTAGTATAGGGCAGTTGGAAGCTTTCTTT. V and J are TRBV19 and TRBJ1-1; no firm D call. Trimming shortened V by 1 base and J by 8 bases, and 8 bases separated the two germline ends. The CDR3 contains 12 residues. The V gene's germline CDR1 is LNHDA and CDR2 SQIVND (reference sequence).

This clone has only one observation. The V call is TRBV5-4, the J call TRBJ1-4; TRBD1 matches 7 bases. Germline V gene data show CDR1 as SGHNT and CDR2 as YYREEE (reference sequence). CDR3 length: 13 amino acids. The trim removed 2 bases at V and 12 bases at J, leaving 7 bases unmatched. The CDR3 coding sequence is TGTGCCAGCAGCTTCTTTAGGGGGCGGGAACTGTTTTTT. As protein: CASSFFRGRELFF.

J is TRBJ2-3 and V is TRBV7-9, with D maybe TRBD2 (5 bases). V was pared by 1 base and J by 0 bases, with 5 bases between. This CDR3 contains 14 residues. From germline, CDR1 is SEHNR and CDR2 FQNEAQ (reference sequence). CDR3 sequence reads: CASSLVASTDTQYF. CDR3 nucleotides: TGTGCCAGCAGCTTAGTAGCGAGCACAGATACGCAGTATTTT.

This rearrangement joins TRBV10-3 to TRBJ1-1; 11 positions match TRBD1. V shed 3 bases, J shed 1 base, and the junction held 10 bases outside the gene matches. Germline CDR1 ENHRY, CDR2 SYGVKD. The CDR3 spans 18 residues. In nucleotides, the CDR3 is TGTGCCATCAGTGAAAAAAAGGGACAGGGGGTGGGGAACACTGAAGCTTTCTTT. Encoded protein: CAISEKKGQGVGNTEAFF.

The V gene is TRBV15, the J gene TRBJ2-7, with TRBD2 identical over 9 bases. The trim removed 3 bases at V and 4 bases at J, leaving 10 bases unmatched. CDR3 length equals 16 residues. The germline CDR1 and CDR2 sequences are LNHNV and YYDKDF (reference sequence). CDR3 DNA: TGTGCCACCAGCAGGATTTCAGCGGGGGGTAGGTACGAGCAGTACTTC. Translated: CATSRISAGGRYEQYF.

In this sample, this clone turned up a few times. The chain carries TRBV6-1 and TRBJ2-7; 11 positions match TRBD2. This CDR3 is built from 15 residues. The trim removed 2 bases at V and 2 bases at J, leaving 2 bases unmatched. Germline V gives CDR1 MNHNS, CDR2 SASEGT. CDR3 residues: CASSEFSGGAYEQYF. As DNA, the CDR3 is TGTGCCAGCAGTGAATTTAGCGGGGGGGCCTACGAGCAGTACTTC.

This clone was seen a handful of times. The chain carries TRBV6-4 and TRBJ1-1; TRBD1 agrees at 12 bases. Trimming took 0 bases from V and 10 from J; bases not matched to a gene: 3. The CDR3 runs to 14 residues. Germline V gene sequence: CDR1 MRHNA, CDR2 SNTAGT. CDR3 sequence (DNA): TGTGCCAGCAGTGACTCGGGACAGGGGGCGAGAGCTTTCTTT. Translation gives CASSDSGQGARAFF.

V is TRBV27 and J is TRBJ2-7, with TRBD1 as a possible D gene (5 bases). V lost 3 bases and J lost 2, with 14 bases in between. Germline V lookup: CDR1 MNHEY, CDR2 SMNVEV (reference sequence). The CDR3 is 15 amino acids. CDR3 sequence reads: CASSFRQKKPYEQYF. CDR3 coding DNA: TGTGCCAGCAGTTTTAGACAGAAGAAACCCTACGAGCAGTACTTC.

The chain employs TRBV7-3 and TRBJ1-1, with TRBD1 identical over 9 bases. J lost 8 bases, V lost 5 bases, and 6 bases had no gene match. Germline CDR1 and CDR2: SGHTA and FQGTGA. The CDR3 covers 13 residues. For the CDR3, the DNA is TGTGCCAGCAGCACCCGGACAGGGGAGGAAGCTTTCTTT. It encodes CASSTRTGEEAFF.

The chain links TRBV7-7 to TRBJ2-1, with TRBD2 identical over 10 bases. Germline V gives CDR1 SSHAT, CDR2 FNYEAQ (reference sequence). Trimming took 1 base from V and 6 from J; bases not matched to a gene: 3. The CDR3 length is 15 residues. The CDR3 DNA follows: TGTGCCAGCAGCTTAGGGACTAGCGGATCCAATGAGCAGTTCTTC. It encodes CASSLGTSGSNEQFF.

The chain uses TRBV5-1 and TRBJ1-1, with 10 bases fitting TRBD1. Germline CDR1 reads SGHRS; CDR2 reads YFSETQ. The CDR3 contains 16 residues. V lost 0 bases to trimming and J lost 4 bases; unmatched junction nucleotides: 6. The CDR3 spells CASSLGGGTGATEAFF. Here the CDR3 DNA reads TGCGCCAGCAGCTTGGGGGGCGGGACAGGGGCCACTGAAGCTTTCTTT.

The genes are TRBV30 and TRBJ1-2; 7 bases map to TRBD1. The CDR3 totals 13 residues. Germline V gives CDR1 GTSNPN, CDR2 SVGIG (reference sequence). The V segment lost 0 bases and the J segment 7 bases; nucleotides outside the gene matches: 5. CDR3 region: CAWSVPGTVGYTF. The CDR3 DNA is TGTGCCTGGAGTGTCCCGGGGACAGTTGGCTACACCTTC.

This sequence joins TRBV12-5 and TRBJ2-7, with 7 positions matching TRBD2. The CDR3 totals 15 residues. Germline lookup yields CDR1 LGHNT and CDR2 FRNRAP. V shed 2 bases, J shed 1 base, and the junction held 5 bases outside the gene matches. CDR3 protein: CASGLWGGRSYEQYF. The CDR3 DNA reads TGTGCTAGTGGTTTGTGGGGGGGTAGATCCTACGAGCAGTACTTC.

This chain uses TRBV19 with TRBJ1-1; a weak D match, TRBD1 (5 bases). V gave up 1 base and J gave up 0 bases, with 18 bases separating them. Germline V gene lookup returns CDR1 LNHDA and CDR2 SQIVND (reference sequence). The CDR3 sequence is 18 residues long. CDR3 nucleotides: TGTGCCAGTAGTATAGTGGGGGGGATGCCGGCATTGAACACTGAAGCTTTCTTT. It encodes CASSIVGGMPALNTEAFF. The full variable domain, in which reference TRBV19 and TRBJ1-1 provide the parts outside the CDR3, is DGGITQSPKYLFRKEGQNVTLSCEQNLNHDAMYWYRQDPGQGLRLIYYSQIVNDFQKGDIAEGYSVSREKKESFPLTVTSAQKNPTAFYLCASSIVGGMPALNTEAFFGQGTRLTVV.

The chain employs TRBV6-5 and TRBJ2-3; a possible D gene is TRBD1 (5 bases). Germline V gene lookup returns CDR1 MNHEY and CDR2 SVGAGI. The CDR3 consists of 12 residues. Deletions cut 6 bases from V and 6 bases from J, with 10 bases between. The CDR3 loop reads CASSAKGDTQYF. The CDR3 DNA sequence: TGTGCCAGCAGCGCAAAGGGGGATACGCAGTATTTT.